The count of the clone carrying this TCR beta chain is one. Assay used: immunoSEQ multiplex PCR; TCRdb lists only in-frame clones, some missing. The sample contains roughly 120,000 clones, approximately 95% of which appear only once. This sample is part of a study of T cell changes during pregnancy in multiple sclerosis. The input for sequencing was peripheral blood, taken before pregnancy. The receptor was derived from a female donor with multiple sclerosis, enrolled in a pregnancy study.

CDR3 region: CASSTGFKKQFF. The CDR3 DNA reads TGTGCCAGCAGTACGGGATTTAAGAAGCAGTTCTTC. The chain recombines TRBV6-5 with TRBJ2-1, with D possibly TRBD2 on 5 matching bases. Germline V gene sequence: CDR1 MNHEY, CDR2 SVGAGI. V lost 5 bases and J 11 bases, leaving 13 bases between the germline ends. The CDR3 sequence is 12 residues long.